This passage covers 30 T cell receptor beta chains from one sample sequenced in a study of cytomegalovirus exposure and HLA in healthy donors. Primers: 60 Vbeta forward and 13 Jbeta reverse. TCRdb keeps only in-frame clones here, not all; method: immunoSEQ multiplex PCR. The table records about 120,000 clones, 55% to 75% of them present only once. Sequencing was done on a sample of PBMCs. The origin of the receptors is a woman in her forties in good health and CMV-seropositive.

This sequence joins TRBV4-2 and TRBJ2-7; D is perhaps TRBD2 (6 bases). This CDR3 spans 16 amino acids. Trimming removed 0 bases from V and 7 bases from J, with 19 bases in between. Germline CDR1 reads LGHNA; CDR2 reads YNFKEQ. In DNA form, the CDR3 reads TGTGCCAGCAGCCAAGACTGGGGGGTAGGAGGGAAGGAGCAGTACTTC. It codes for CASSQDWGVGGKEQYF.

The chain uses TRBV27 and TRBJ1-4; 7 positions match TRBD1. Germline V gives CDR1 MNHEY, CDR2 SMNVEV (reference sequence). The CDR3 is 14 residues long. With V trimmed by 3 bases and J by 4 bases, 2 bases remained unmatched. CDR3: CASSFTGVNEKLFF. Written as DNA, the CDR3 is TGTGCCAGCAGTTTTACAGGGGTTAATGAAAAACTGTTTTTT.

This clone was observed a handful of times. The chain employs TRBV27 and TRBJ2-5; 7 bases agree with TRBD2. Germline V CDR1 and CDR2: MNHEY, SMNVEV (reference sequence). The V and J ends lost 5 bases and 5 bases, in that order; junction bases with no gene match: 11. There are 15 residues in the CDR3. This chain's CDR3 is CASSTIAGVAETQYF. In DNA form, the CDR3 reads TGTGCCAGCAGTACCATAGCGGGTGTGGCGGAGACCCAGTACTTC.

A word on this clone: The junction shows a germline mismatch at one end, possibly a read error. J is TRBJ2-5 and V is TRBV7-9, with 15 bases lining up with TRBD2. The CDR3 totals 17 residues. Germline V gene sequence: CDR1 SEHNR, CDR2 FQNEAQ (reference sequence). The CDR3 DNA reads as TGTTCCAGCAGCACACGGAAAGGGACTAGCGGGAGGGAGACCCAGTACTTC. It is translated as CSSSTRKGTSGRETQYF.

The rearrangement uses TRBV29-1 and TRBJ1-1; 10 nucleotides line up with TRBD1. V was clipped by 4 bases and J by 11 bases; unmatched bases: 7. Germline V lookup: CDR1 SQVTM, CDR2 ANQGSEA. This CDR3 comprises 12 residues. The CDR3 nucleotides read TGCAGCGTTGTCGGGGACAGGGGCGGTGCTTTCTTT. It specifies CSVVGDRGGAFF.

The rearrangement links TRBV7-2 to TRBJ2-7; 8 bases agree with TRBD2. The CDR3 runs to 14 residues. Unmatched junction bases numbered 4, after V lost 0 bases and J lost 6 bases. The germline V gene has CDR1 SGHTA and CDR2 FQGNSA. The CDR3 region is CASSLAQRETEQYF. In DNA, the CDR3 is TGTGCCAGCAGCTTAGCTCAGCGGGAGACCGAGCAGTACTTC.

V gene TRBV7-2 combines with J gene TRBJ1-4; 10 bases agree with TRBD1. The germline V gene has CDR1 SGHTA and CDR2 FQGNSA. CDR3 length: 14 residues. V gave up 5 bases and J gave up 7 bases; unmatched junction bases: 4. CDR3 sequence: CASSRDRGGEKLFF. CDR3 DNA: TGTGCCAGCAGCCGGGACAGGGGTGGTGAAAAACTGTTTTTT.

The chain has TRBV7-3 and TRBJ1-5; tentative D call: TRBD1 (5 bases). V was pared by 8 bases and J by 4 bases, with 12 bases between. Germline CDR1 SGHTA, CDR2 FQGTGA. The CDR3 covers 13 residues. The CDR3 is CASSAGRNQPQHF. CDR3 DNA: TGTGCCAGCTCCGCGGGGCGGAATCAGCCCCAGCATTTT.

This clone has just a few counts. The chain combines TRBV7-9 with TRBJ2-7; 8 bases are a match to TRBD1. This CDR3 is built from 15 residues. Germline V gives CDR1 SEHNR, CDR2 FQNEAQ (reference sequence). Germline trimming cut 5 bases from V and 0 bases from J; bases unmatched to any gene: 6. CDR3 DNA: TGTGCCAGCAGCGACCGACAGGGGACCTCCTACGAGCAGTACTTC. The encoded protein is CASSDRQGTSYEQYF.

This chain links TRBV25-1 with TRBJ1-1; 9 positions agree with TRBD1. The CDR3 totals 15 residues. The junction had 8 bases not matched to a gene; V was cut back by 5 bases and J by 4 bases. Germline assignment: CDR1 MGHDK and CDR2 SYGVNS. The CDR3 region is CASSPGQGTVTEAFF. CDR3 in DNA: TGTGCCAGCAGTCCGGGACAGGGAACTGTCACTGAAGCTTTCTTT.

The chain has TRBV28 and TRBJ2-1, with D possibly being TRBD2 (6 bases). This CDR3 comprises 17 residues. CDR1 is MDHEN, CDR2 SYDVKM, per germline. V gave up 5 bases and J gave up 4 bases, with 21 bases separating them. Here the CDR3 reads CASSGTGTHNPYNEQFF. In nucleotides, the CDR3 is TGTGCCAGCAGTGGCACCGGGACTCATAACCCATACAATGAGCAGTTCTTC.

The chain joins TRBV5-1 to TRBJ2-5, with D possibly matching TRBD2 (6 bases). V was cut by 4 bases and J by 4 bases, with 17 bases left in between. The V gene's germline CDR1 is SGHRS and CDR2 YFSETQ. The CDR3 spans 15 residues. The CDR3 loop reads CASSIYRDLPETQYF. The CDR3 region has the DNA TGCGCCAGCAGCATATACCGGGACTTACCAGAGACCCAGTACTTC.

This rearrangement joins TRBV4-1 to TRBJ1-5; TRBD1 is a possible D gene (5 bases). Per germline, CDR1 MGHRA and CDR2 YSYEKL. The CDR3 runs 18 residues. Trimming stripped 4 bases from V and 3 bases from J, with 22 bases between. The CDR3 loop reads CASSRAGYRILDNQPQHF. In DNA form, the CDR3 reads TGCGCCAGCAGCCGTGCCGGGTACAGGATCTTGGACAATCAGCCCCAGCATTTT.

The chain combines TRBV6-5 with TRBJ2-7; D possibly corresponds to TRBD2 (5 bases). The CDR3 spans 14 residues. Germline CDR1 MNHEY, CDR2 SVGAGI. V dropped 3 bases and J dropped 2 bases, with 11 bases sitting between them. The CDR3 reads CASSYRGSTYEQYF. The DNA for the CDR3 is TGTGCCAGCAGTTATCGTGGGAGTACCTACGAGCAGTACTTC.

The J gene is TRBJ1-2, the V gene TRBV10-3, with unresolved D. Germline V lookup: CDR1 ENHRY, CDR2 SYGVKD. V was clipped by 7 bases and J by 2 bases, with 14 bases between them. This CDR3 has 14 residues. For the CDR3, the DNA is TGTGCCATCAACGAGGGAACAGTCAACTATGGCTACACCTTC. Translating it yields CAINEGTVNYGYTF.

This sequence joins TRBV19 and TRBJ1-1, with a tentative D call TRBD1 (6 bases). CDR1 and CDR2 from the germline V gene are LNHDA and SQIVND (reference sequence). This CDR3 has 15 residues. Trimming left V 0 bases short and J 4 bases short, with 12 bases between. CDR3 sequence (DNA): TGTGCCAGTAGTATAGACTGGACAGCCCTCACTGAAGCTTTCTTT. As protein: CASSIDWTALTEAFF.

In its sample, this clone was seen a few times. The CDR3 DNA is TGTGCCTGGAGTGTACTGGGAGGAGACGAGCAGTACTTC. It translates to CAWSVLGGDEQYF. This chain uses TRBV30 with TRBJ2-7, with TRBD2 as a possible D gene (6 bases). CDR3 size: 13 residues. The V end was cut by 0 bases, the J end by 5 bases, with 11 bases between. CDR1 is GTSNPN and CDR2 is SVGIG in the germline V gene (reference sequence). Combining the CDR3 with reference TRBV30 and TRBJ2-7 gives the whole variable domain SQTIHQWPATLVQPVGSPLSLECTVEGTSNPNLYWYRQAAGRGLQLLFYSVGIGQISSEVPQNLSASRPQDRQFILSSKKLLLSDSGFYLCAWSVLGGDEQYFGPGTRLTVT.

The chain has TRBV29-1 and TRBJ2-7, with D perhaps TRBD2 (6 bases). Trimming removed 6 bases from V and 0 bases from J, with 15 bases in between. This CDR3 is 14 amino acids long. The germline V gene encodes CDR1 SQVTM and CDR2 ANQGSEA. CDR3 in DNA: TGCAGCGTCGCCCGGGACTTTAGCTCCTACGAGCAGTACTTC. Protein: CSVARDFSSYEQYF.

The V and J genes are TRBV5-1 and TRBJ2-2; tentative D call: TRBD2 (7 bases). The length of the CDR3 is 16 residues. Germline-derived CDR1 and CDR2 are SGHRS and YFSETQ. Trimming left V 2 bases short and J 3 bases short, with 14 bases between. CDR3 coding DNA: TGCGCCAGCAGCTTAGGGGGAGGGTCGGACACCGGGGAGCTGTTTTTT. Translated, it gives CASSLGGGSDTGELFF.

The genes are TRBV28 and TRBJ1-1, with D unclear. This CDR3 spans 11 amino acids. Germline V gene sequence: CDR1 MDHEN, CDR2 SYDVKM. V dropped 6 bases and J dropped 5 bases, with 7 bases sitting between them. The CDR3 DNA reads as TGTGCCAGCAGGGCAGTAACTGAAGCTTTCTTT. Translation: CASRAVTEAFF.

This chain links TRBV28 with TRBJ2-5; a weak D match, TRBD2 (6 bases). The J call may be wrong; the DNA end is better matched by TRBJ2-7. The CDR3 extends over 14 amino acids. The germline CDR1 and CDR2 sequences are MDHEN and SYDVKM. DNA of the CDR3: TGTGCCAGCAGGTCCGGGACTGCCGCCTACGAGCAGTACTTC. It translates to CASRSGTAAYEQYF.

CDR3 DNA: TGTGCCAGCAGCTTAGGGCTAGCGGCAGATACGCAGTATTTT. Translating it yields CASSLGLAADTQYF. This rearrangement joins TRBV7-3 to TRBJ2-3; the match to TRBD2 covers 7 bases. Unmatched junction bases numbered 3, after V lost 2 bases and J lost 4 bases. Germline V gene lookup returns CDR1 SGHTA and CDR2 FQGTGA. The CDR3 is 14 residues long.

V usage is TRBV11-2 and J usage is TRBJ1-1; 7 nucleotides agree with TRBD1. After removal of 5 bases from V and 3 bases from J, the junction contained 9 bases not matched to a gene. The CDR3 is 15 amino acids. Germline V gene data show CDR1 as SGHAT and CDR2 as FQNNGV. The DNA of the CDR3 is TGTGCCAGCAGCGAGCGACAGGGATTGGACACTGAAGCTTTCTTT. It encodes CASSERQGLDTEAFF.

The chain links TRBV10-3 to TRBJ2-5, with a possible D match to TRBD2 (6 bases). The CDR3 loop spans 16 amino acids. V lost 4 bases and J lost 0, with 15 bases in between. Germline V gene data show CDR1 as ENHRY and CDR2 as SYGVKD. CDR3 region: CAISGVAETYQETQYF. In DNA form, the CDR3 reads TGTGCCATCAGTGGGGTAGCGGAGACATACCAAGAGACCCAGTACTTC.

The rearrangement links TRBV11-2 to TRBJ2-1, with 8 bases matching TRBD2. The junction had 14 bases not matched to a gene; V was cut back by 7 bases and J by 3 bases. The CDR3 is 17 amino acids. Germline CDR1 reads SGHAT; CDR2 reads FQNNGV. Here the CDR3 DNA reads TGTGCCAGCAACCTTATTCCCGGGACTAGTATCTACAATGAGCAGTTCTTC. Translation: CASNLIPGTSIYNEQFF.

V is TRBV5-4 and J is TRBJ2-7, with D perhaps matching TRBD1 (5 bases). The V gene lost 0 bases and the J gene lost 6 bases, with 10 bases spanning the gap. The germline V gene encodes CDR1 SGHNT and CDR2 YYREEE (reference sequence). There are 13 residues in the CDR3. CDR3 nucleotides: TGTGCCAGCAGCTTGGGCAGGGCAACCGAGCAGTACTTC. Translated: CASSLGRATEQYF.

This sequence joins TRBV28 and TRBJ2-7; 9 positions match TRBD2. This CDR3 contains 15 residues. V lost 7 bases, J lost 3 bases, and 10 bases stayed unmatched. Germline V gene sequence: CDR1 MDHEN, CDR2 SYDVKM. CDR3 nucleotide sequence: TGTGCCAGCACCCCTTGGGCGGGGGGGAGCTACGAGCAGTACTTC. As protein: CASTPWAGGSYEQYF.

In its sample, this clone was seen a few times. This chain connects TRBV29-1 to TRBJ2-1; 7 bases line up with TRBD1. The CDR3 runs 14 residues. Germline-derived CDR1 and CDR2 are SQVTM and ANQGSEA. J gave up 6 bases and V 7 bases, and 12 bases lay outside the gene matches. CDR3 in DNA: TGCAGCGCAATCAGGGGTGACAGGGTCAATGAGCAGTTCTTC. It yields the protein CSAIRGDRVNEQFF.

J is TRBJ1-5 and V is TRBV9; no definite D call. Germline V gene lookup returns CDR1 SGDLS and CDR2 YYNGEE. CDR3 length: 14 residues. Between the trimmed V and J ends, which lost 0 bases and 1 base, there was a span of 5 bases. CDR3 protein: CASSVGLSNQPQHF. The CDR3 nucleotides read TGTGCCAGCAGCGTAGGTCTGAGCAATCAGCCCCAGCATTTT. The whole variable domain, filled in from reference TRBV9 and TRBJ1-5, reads DSGVTQTPKHLITATGQRVTLRCSPRSGDLSVYWYQQSLDQGLQFLIQYYNGEERAKGNILERFSAQQFPDLHSELNLSSLELGDSALYFCASSVGLSNQPQHFGDGTRLSIL.

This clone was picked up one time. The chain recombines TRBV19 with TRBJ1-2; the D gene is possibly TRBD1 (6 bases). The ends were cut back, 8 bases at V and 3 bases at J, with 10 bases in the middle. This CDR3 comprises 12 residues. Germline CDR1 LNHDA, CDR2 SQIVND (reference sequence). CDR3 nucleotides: TGTGCCAGTGCGGGGGGCGACTATGGCTACACCTTC. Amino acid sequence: CASAGGDYGYTF.